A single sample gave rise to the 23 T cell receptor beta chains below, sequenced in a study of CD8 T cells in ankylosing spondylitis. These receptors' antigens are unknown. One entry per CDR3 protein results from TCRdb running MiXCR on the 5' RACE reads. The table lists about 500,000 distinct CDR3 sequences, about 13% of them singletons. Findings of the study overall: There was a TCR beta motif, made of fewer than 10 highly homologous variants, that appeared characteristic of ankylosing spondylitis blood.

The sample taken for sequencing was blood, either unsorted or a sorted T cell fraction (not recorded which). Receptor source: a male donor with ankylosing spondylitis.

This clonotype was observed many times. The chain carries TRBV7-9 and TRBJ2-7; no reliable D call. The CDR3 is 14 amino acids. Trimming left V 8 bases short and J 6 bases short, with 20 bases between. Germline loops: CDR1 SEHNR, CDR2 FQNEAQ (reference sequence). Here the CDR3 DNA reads TGTGCCAGCTCTACAACGGTCCGGGCCCCCGAGCAGTACTTC. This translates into CASSTTVRAPEQYF.

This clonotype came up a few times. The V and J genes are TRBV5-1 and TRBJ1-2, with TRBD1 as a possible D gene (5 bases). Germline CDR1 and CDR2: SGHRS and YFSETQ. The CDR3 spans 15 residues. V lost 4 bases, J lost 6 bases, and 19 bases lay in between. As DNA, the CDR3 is TGCGCCAGCAGCACCCGAGACCGGGGCTCGGATGGCTACACCTTC. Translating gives CASSTRDRGSDGYTF.

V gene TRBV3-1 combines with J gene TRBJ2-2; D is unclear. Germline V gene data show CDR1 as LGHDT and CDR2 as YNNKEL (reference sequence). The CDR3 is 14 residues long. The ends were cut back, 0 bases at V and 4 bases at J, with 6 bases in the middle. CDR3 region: CASSQDGFTGELFF. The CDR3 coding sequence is TGTGCCAGCAGCCAAGATGGATTCACCGGGGAGCTGTTTTTT.

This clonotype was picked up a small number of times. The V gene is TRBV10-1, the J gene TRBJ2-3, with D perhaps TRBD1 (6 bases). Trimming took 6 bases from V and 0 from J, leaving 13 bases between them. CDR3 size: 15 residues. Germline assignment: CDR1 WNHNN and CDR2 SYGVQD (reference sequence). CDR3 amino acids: CASSKGDGSTDTQYF. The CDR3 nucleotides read TGCGCCAGCAGCAAGGGGGACGGCAGCACAGATACGCAGTATTTT.

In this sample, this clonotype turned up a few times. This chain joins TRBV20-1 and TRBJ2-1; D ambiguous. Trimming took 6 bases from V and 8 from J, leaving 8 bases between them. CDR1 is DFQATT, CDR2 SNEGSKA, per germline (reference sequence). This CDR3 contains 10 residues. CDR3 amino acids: CSAHSDEQFF. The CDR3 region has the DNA TGCAGTGCCCATTCTGATGAGCAGTTCTTC.

The CDR3 loop is CASTRGPFLEETQYF. The CDR3, as DNA: TGTGCCAGCACCCGGGGTCCTTTTCTGGAAGAGACCCAGTACTTC. V usage is TRBV6-1 and J usage is TRBJ2-5; D may be TRBD2 (5 bases). The V end lost 7 bases, the J end lost 3 bases, and 18 bases lay between the germline ends. The germline CDR1 and CDR2 sequences are MNHNS and SASEGT. This CDR3 is 15 amino acids long.

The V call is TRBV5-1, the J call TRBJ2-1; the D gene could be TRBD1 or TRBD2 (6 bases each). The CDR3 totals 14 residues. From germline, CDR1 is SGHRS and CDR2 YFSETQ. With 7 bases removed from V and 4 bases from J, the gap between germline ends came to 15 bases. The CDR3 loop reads CASFSGEAYNEQFF. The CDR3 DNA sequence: TGCGCCAGCTTTTCAGGGGAGGCATACAATGAGCAGTTCTTC.

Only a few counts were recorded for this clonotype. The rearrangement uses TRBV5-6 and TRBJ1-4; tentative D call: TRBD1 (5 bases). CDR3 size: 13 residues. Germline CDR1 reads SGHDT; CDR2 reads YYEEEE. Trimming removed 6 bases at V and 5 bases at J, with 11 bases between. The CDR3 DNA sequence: TGTGCCAGCACCCCTTGGGGGAATGAAAAACTGTTTTTT. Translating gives CASTPWGNEKLFF. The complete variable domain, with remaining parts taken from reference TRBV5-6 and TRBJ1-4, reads DAGVTQSPTHLIKTRGQQVTLRCSPKSGHDTVSWYQQALGQGPQFIFQYYEEEERQRGNFPDRFSGHQFPNYSSELNVNALLLGDSALYLCASTPWGNEKLFFGSGTQLSVL.

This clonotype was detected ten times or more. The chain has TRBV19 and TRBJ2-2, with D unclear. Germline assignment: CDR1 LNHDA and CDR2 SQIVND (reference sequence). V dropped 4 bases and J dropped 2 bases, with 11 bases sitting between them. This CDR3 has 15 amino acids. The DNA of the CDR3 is TGTGCCAGTAGTAGGATCGACCTCAACACCGGGGAGCTGTTTTTT. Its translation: CASSRIDLNTGELFF.

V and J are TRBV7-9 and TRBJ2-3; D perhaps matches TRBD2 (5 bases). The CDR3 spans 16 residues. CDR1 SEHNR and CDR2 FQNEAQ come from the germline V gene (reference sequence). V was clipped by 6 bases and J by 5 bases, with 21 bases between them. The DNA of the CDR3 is TGTGCCAGCAGTCGCGGGCCAGGAGGAATGGAAGATACGCAGTATTTT. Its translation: CASSRGPGGMEDTQYF.

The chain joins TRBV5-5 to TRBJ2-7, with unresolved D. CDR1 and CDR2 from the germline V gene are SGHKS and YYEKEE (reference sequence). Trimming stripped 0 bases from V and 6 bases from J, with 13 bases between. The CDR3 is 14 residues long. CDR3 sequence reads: CASSLGFLQGEQYV. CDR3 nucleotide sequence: TGTGCCAGCAGCTTGGGATTCCTCCAAGGCGAGCAGTACGTC.

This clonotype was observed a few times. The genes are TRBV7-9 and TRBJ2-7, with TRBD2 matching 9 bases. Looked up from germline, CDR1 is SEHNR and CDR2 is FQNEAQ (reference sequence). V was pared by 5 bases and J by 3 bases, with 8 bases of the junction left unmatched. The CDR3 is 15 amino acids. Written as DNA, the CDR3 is TGTGCCAGCAGCCTCGGGACTAGCTTGATCTACGAGCAGTACTTC. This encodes CASSLGTSLIYEQYF.

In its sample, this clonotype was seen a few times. The CDR3 is CASSEYATSGRFTDTQYF. DNA of the CDR3: TGTGCCAGCAGTGAATATGCTACTAGCGGGAGATTCACAGATACGCAGTATTTT. The chain couples TRBV25-1 to TRBJ2-3; TRBD2 aligns across 11 bases. The CDR3 is made up of 18 amino acids. J was trimmed by 2 bases and V by 0 bases; bases with no gene match: 7. The V gene's germline CDR1 is MGHDK and CDR2 SYGVNS.

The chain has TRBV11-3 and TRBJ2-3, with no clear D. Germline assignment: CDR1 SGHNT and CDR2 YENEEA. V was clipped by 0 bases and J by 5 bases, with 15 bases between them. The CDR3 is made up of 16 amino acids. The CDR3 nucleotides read TGTGCCAGCAGCTTAGATGCTAGGGCCTCCAGAGATACGCAGTATTTT. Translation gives CASSLDARASRDTQYF.

CDR3 sequence: CASSYLRGPGTEAFF. CDR3 DNA sequence: TGTGCCAGCAGCTACCTTCGGGGTCCCGGCACTGAAGCTTTCTTT. The chain carries TRBV7-2 and TRBJ1-1; D remains unclear. CDR1 and CDR2 (germline): SGHTA, FQGNSA. CDR3 length equals 15 residues. Trimming took 4 bases from V and 4 from J, leaving 16 bases between them.

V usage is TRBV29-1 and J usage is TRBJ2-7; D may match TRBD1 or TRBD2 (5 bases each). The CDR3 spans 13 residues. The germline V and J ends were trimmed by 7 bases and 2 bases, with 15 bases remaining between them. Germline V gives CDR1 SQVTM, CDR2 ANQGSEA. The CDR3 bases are TGCAGCGCTATCCGGGACGGACCCTACGAGCAGTACTTC. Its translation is CSAIRDGPYEQYF.

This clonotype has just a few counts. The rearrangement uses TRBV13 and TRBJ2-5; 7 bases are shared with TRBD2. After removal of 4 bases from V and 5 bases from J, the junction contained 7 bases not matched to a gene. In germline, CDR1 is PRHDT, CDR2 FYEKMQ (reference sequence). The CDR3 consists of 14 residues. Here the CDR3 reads CASSSVGGFETQYF. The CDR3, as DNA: TGTGCCAGCAGCTCGGTGGGGGGGTTTGAGACCCAGTACTTC.

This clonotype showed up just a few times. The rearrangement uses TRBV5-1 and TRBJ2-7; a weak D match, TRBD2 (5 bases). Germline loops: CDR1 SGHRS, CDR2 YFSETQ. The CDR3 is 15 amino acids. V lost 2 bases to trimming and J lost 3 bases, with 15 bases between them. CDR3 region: CASSFGLGVDYEQYV. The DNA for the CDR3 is TGCGCCAGCAGCTTTGGCCTGGGAGTAGACTACGAGCAGTACGTC.

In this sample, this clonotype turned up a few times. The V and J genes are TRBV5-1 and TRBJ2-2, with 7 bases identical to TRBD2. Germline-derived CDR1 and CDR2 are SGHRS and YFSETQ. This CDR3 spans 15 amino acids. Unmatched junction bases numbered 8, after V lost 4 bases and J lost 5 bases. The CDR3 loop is CASSPLYGGTGELFF. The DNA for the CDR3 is TGCGCCAGCAGCCCTCTTTACGGGGGGACCGGGGAGCTGTTTTTT.

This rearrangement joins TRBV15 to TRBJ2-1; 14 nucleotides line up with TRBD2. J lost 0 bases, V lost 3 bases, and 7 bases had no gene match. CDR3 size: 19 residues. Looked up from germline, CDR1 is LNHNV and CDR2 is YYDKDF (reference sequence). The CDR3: CATSSPGLAGARSYNEQFF. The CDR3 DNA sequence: TGTGCCACCAGCAGCCCGGGACTAGCGGGAGCACGCTCCTACAATGAGCAGTTCTTC.

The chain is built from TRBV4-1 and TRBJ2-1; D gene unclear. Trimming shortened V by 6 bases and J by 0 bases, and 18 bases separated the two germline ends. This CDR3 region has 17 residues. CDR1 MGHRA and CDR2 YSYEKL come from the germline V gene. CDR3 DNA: TGCGCCAGCAGAGCACTTGGGCGACAAAGCTCCTACAATGAGCAGTTCTTC. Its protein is CASRALGRQSSYNEQFF.

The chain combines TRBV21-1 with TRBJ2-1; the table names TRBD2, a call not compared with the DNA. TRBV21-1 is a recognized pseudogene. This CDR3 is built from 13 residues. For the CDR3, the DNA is TGTGCCAGCAGCGTCTTGGGCCGGGACTTTAGGTTCTTC. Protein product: CASSVLGRDFRFF.

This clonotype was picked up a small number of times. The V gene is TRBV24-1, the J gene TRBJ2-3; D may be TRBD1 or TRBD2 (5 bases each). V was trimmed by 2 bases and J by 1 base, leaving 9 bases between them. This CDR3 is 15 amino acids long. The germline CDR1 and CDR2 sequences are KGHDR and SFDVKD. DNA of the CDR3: TGTGCCACCAGTGATTGGGACGCCGGCACAGATACGCAGTATTTT. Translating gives CATSDWDAGTDTQYF.